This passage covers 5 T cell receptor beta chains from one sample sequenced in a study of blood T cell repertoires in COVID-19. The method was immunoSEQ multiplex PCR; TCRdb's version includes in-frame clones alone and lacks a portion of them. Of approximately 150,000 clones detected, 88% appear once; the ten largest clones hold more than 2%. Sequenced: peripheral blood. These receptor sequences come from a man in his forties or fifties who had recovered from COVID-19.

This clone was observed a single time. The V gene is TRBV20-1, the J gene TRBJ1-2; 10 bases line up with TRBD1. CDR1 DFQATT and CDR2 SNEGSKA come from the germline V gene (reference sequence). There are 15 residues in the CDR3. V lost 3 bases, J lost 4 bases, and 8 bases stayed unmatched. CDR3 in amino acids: CSASTGTGAIYGYTF. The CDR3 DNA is TGCAGTGCTAGTACCGGGACAGGGGCCATCTATGGCTACACCTTC.

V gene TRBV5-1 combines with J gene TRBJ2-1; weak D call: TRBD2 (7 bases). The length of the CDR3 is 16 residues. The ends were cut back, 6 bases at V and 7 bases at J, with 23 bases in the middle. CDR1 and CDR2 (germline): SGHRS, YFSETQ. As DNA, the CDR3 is TGCGCCAGCACCTCCTCGTGGGGGGGGCCGGGTAATGAGCAGTTCTTC. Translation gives CASTSSWGGPGNEQFF.

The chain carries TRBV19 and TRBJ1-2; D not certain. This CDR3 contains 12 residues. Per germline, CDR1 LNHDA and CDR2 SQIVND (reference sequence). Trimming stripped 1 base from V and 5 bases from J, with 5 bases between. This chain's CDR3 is CASSIASYGYTF. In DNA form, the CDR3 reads TGTGCCAGTAGTATAGCGTCGTATGGCTACACCTTC.

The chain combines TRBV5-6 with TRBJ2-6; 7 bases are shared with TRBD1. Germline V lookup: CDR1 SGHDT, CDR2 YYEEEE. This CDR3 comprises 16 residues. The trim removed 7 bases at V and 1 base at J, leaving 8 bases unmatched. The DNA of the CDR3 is TGTGCCAGCTCCACAGGGGATCGATCTGGGGCCAACGTCCTGACTTTC. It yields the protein CASSTGDRSGANVLTF.

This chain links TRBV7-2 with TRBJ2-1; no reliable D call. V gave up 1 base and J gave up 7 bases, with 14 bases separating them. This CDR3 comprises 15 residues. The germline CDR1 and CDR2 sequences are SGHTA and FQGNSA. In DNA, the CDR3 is TGTGCCAGCAGCTTAGAGGCAGCCTCGAGGAATGAGCAGTTCTTC. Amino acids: CASSLEAASRNEQFF.